The clone carrying this T cell receptor beta chain was recorded a few times. The antigen remains unidentified. These data belong to a study of identical twins. Overall study findings and caveats: A lower insertion count was a feature of abundant cord blood beta clonotypes, with no such feature in memory repertoires. With monozygotic twins, out-of-frame TCR alpha sharing exceeded what models estimated. Invariant MAIT and iNKT cells could partly confound zero-insertion analyses.

The CDR3 length is 14 residues. Trimming cost V 6 bases and J 7 bases; bases outside gene matches: 5. CDR1 is SGHRS and CDR2 is YFSETQ in the germline V gene. TCRdb recomputed calls from the 5' RACE reads with MiXCR, one row per CDR3 protein. The sample holds fewer than 250,000 distinct CDR3 sequences, approximately 6.8% seen once. These data are also associated with another study on yellow fever vaccine responses in identical twins. Per that study: Vaccine-induced T cell responses in twins were reportedly observed to appear partly convergent, partly personalized.

The sequenced material came from CD8+ T cells sorted from blood. The genes are TRBV5-1 and TRBJ2-1, with 12 nucleotides matching TRBD2. The source is a woman in her late teens or twenties in good health. The CDR3 DNA reads TGCGCCAGCAACCCGGGACTAGCGGGTAATGAGCAGTTCTTC. It codes for CASNPGLAGNEQFF.